This T cell receptor (beta chain) is drawn from a study of blood T cell repertoires in COVID-19. Looking at the study overall: Material from acute and convalescent COVID-19 was sourced from the United States, Italy and Spain.

In the source study's methods: It was from reference gene primer amplification that nucleated cell counts were estimated. Here immunoSEQ multiplex PCR was the method, and the copy in TCRdb shows in-frame clones only, minus some. That table is the source of V, J and clone size, and D and trimming were worked out from the DNA. The sample comprises about 84,000 clones, 65% to 85% of which are singletons, and 39% rests with the top ten. The CDR3 contains 13 residues. Trimming stripped 6 bases from V and 3 bases from J, with 10 bases between. The germline V gene encodes CDR1 MDHEN and CDR2 SYDVKM. This receptor was taken from an elderly man with active or convalescent COVID-19. The sequenced sample consisted of peripheral blood. This chain uses TRBV28 with TRBJ2-3; a possible D gene is TRBD1 (6 bases). The CDR3 region is CASRKGGTDTQYF. The CDR3 coding sequence is TGTGCCAGCAGGAAAGGGGGAACAGATACGCAGTATTTT. The variable domain in full, completed from reference TRBV28 and TRBJ2-3, reads DVKVTQSSRYLVKRTGEKVFLECVQDMDHENMFWYRQDPGLGLRLIYFSYDVKMKEKGDIPEGYSVSREKKERFSLILESASTNQTSMYLCASRKGGTDTQYFGPGTRLTVL.